The T cell receptor (beta chain) under discussion was sequenced for a study of Ad26.COV2.S vaccination and SARS-CoV-2 variants. General study points: Non-spike TCR breadth did not differ much between vaccine and placebo recipients. Vaccine recipients showed a spike-specific TCR breadth that was higher than in placebo recipients.

TCRdb's copy holds only in-frame clones and misses some; the assay was immunoSEQ multiplex PCR. The repertoire holds around 250,000 clones, roughly 89% seen once, with roughly 3% in the top ten. A word on this clone: Its matching antigen is unknown.

The sample's treatment: some 19 received Ad26.COV2.S at low or high dose, single or two shots; roughly five received placebo; per-sample allocation not given. Specimens were obtained on day 63 following the first vaccine or placebo injection. It was Wuhan-strain SARS-CoV-2 spike that the Ad26 vaccine vector expressed. The V and J ends lost 6 bases and 2 bases respectively, with 12 bases between them. Germline CDR1 and CDR2: MNHEY and SMNVEV (reference sequence). The CDR3 is made up of 14 amino acids. The source was peripheral blood, collected in a trial of Ad26.COV2.S vaccine versus placebo. The clonotype originates from a person aged 18-65 years who received the Ad26.COV2.S COVID-19 vaccine or a placebo. The chain recombines TRBV27 with TRBJ2-3, with D possibly matching TRBD1 (6 bases). CDR3 amino acids: CASRGDIYTDTQYF. DNA for the CDR3: TGTGCCAGCAGGGGGGACATATACACAGATACGCAGTATTTT.